Listed here is a single T cell receptor beta chain. Participants were placed into cohorts based on the clinical history they reported. The ends were cut back, 6 bases at V and 1 base at J, with 10 bases in the middle. CDR3 length: 13 amino acids. The germline gives CDR1 MGHRA, CDR2 YSYEKL. Here immunoSEQ multiplex PCR was the method, and the copy in TCRdb shows in-frame clones only, minus some. The sample yields about 400,000 clones, more than 75% seen once. The data originate from a study of blood T cell repertoires in COVID-19. Study-level background: The study counted Cohort 3 donors as recovered given two negative PCRs, clearance, or symptom resolution.

The sequence was collected from a middle-aged man in a cohort exposed to, infected with or recovered from COVID-19 (not recorded which). The sample taken for sequencing was PBMCs or T cells enriched from blood (not recorded which). The rearrangement joins TRBV4-1 to TRBJ2-7, with D perhaps matching TRBD2 (5 bases). The CDR3 DNA sequence: TGCGCCAGCAGTAAGACTACGTCCTACGAGCAGTACTTC. Amino acid sequence: CASSKTTSYEQYF.